The 30 T cell receptor beta chains given below trace back to one sample, sequenced in a study of T cell repertoires in cytomegalovirus infection. TCRdb recomputed calls from the reads with MiXCR, one row per CDR3 protein. This sample has approximately 500,000 distinct CDR3 sequences, with roughly a third found just once. Their specific antigens are unknown. The sequencing here drew on cultured PBMCs, taken from culture after CMV antigen stimulation. The receptors here all came from a human donor in good health (CMV status not recorded). Some clones in this sample may be carry-over from other donors' samples.

The chain uses TRBV4-3 and TRBJ2-1; 14 nucleotides agree with TRBD2. CDR1 LGHNA and CDR2 YSLEER come from the germline V gene. CDR3 length equals 16 residues. V was pared by 0 bases and J by 8 bases, with 3 bases of the junction left unmatched. This CDR3 reads CASSQEGTSGSYEQFF. CDR3 sequence (DNA): TGCGCCAGCAGCCAAGAAGGGACTAGCGGGAGTTATGAGCAGTTCTTC.

The CDR3 sequence is CASTASGIRNEQFF. For the CDR3, the DNA is TGTGCCAGCACCGCTAGCGGGATACGCAATGAGCAGTTCTTC. The chain employs TRBV12-3 or TRBV12-4 and TRBJ2-1; 9 nucleotides line up with TRBD2. Trimming at V came to 7 bases and at J to 6 bases, leaving 7 bases not matched to a gene. CDR3 size: 14 residues.

The chain employs TRBV5-6 and TRBJ2-5; 8 bases are a match to TRBD2. The CDR3 is 16 residues long. CDR1 is SGHDT, CDR2 YYEEEE, per germline. The ends lost 0 bases at V and 2 bases at J; junction bases unmatched: 6. The CDR3 spells CASSLGGSSGQETQYF. The DNA of the CDR3 is TGTGCCAGCAGCTTGGGGGGATCTAGCGGGCAAGAGACCCAGTACTTC.

This clonotype was recorded at least ten times. The V gene is TRBV7-2, the J gene TRBJ2-2, with D maybe TRBD1 (6 bases). V gave up 3 bases and J gave up 1 base, with 12 bases separating them. CDR1 SGHTA and CDR2 FQGNSA come from the germline V gene. The CDR3 is 16 amino acids. CDR3 nucleotide sequence: TGTGCCAGCAGCTTTGGACAGTCGCTGAACACCGGGGAGCTGTTTTTT. Protein: CASSFGQSLNTGELFF.

The rearrangement links TRBV19 to TRBJ2-5; D is unclear. Germline CDR1 is LNHDA and CDR2 is SQIVND (reference sequence). There are 16 residues in the CDR3. The V end was cut by 7 bases, the J end by 4 bases, with 22 bases between. Here the CDR3 reads CASTPTSGSTRETQYF. CDR3 nucleotides: TGTGCCAGTACCCCCACCTCCGGCTCCACGCGAGAGACCCAGTACTTC.

The chain has TRBV7-9 and TRBJ1-1; D remains ambiguous. Trimming left V 5 bases short and J 11 bases short, with 18 bases between. The CDR3 runs 13 residues. Germline CDR1 and CDR2: SEHNR and FQNEAQ (reference sequence). The CDR3 DNA sequence: TGTGCCAGCAGCCCCTTGGAATACGGTTTGGCTTTCTTT. Its protein is CASSPLEYGLAFF. Together with reference TRBV7-9 and TRBJ1-1, the CDR3 gives the full variable domain: DTGVSQNPRHKITKRGQNVTFRCDPISEHNRLYWYRQTLGQGPEFLTYFQNEAQLEKSRLLSDRFSAERPKGSFSTLEIQRTEQGDSAMYLCASSPLEYGLAFFGQGTRLTVV.

This clonotype has only a few counts. The J gene is TRBJ2-3, the V gene TRBV7-2, with unresolved D. The germline CDR1 and CDR2 sequences are SGHTA and FQGNSA. Trimming stripped 3 bases from V and 2 bases from J, with 18 bases between. This CDR3 has 17 amino acids. The CDR3 DNA sequence: TGTGCCAGCAGCTTTATAGAGCAGGTCGGGTTCACAGATACGCAGTATTTT. Translating it yields CASSFIEQVGFTDTQYF.

The chain employs TRBV20-1 and TRBJ2-1; the D gene is possibly TRBD2 (6 bases). CDR1 and CDR2 from the germline V gene are DFQATT and SNEGSKA (reference sequence). V lost 8 bases and J 6 bases, leaving 14 bases between the germline ends. The CDR3 runs 12 residues. CDR3: CSCGGILNEQFF. The CDR3 coding sequence is TGCAGTTGCGGCGGGATTCTCAATGAGCAGTTCTTC.

The table lists this clonotype with a few counts. This chain connects TRBV7-9 to TRBJ2-6; tentative D call: TRBD2 (6 bases). Trimming removed 6 bases at V and 4 bases at J, with 13 bases between. Germline loops: CDR1 SEHNR, CDR2 FQNEAQ (reference sequence). This CDR3 region has 15 residues. CDR3 DNA sequence: TGTGCCAGCAGGGAGGGGTCGGCGGGGGCCAACGTCCTGACTTTC. It translates to CASREGSAGANVLTF.

About this clonotype: One end of the junction varies from germline; a read error may be responsible. The rearrangement links TRBV7-3 to TRBJ2-3, with a possible D match to TRBD2 (6 bases). Germline CDR1 is SGHTA and CDR2 is FQGTGA. The CDR3 length is 14 residues. The CDR3 spells CASSLAGTTDTQCF. The CDR3 nucleotides read TGTGCCAGCAGCTTAGCGGGAACCACAGATACGCAGTGTTTT.

CDR3 amino acids: CASGQGADTQYF. As DNA, the CDR3 is TGTGCCAGCGGACAGGGGGCAGATACGCAGTATTTT. J is TRBJ2-3 and V is TRBV12-3 or TRBV12-4; 10 nucleotides line up with TRBD1. V was pared by 8 bases and J by 4 bases, with 0 bases of the junction left unmatched. The CDR3 runs 12 residues.

The chain joins TRBV18 to TRBJ1-1, with D possibly being TRBD1 (6 bases). Looked up from germline, CDR1 is KGHSH and CDR2 is LQKENI. CDR3 size: 16 residues. The germline V and J ends were trimmed by 3 bases and 1 base, with 15 bases remaining between them. For the CDR3, the DNA is TGTGCCAGCTCACCGCGCGCAGCGACAGGGAACACTGAAGCTTTCTTT. Protein sequence: CASSPRAATGNTEAFF.

The rearrangement joins TRBV6-6 to TRBJ1-5; D is undetermined. V was pared by 8 bases and J by 0 bases, with 14 bases between. Germline lookup yields CDR1 MNHNY and CDR2 SVGAGI (reference sequence). This CDR3 has 15 residues. The CDR3 here is CASRKWAHSNQPQHF. CDR3 DNA: TGTGCCAGCCGAAAATGGGCCCATAGCAATCAGCCCCAGCATTTT.

The V and J genes are TRBV9 and TRBJ2-3; D ambiguous. Germline lookup yields CDR1 SGDLS and CDR2 YYNGEE. The CDR3 length is 14 residues. V shed 4 bases and J shed 5 bases, with 14 bases lying between them. Written as DNA, the CDR3 is TGTGCCAGCAGCCCATGGTCCGATGGAGATACGCAGTATTTT. It specifies CASSPWSDGDTQYF.

V is TRBV20-1 and J is TRBJ1-1, with D possibly matching TRBD1 (5 bases). Trimming pared 5 bases from V and 4 bases from J, leaving 17 bases between. CDR1 is DFQATT, CDR2 SNEGSKA, per germline (reference sequence). The CDR3 covers 14 residues. The CDR3 DNA sequence: TGCAGTGCTCCGTTGCGGGGGAGATCCACTGAAGCTTTCTTT. The encoded protein is CSAPLRGRSTEAFF.

The rearrangement uses TRBV7-9 and TRBJ1-1; D is uncertain. This CDR3 comprises 10 residues. Deletions cut 2 bases from V and 11 bases from J, with 6 bases between. In germline, CDR1 is SEHNR, CDR2 FQNEAQ (reference sequence). CDR3 sequence: CASSLFYAFF. CDR3 in DNA: TGTGCCAGCAGCTTATTTTATGCTTTCTTT.

This clonotype was observed a handful of times. The rearrangement links TRBV19 to TRBJ2-2, with TRBD2 identical over 7 bases. This CDR3 is 17 amino acids long. After removal of 3 bases from V and 5 bases from J, the junction contained 12 bases not matched to a gene. In germline, CDR1 is LNHDA, CDR2 SQIVND (reference sequence). Here the CDR3 reads CASSIRGSGTGTGELFF. The CDR3 bases are TGTGCCAGTAGTATCCGAGGAAGCGGGACTGGAACCGGGGAGCTGTTTTTT.

The CDR3 loop is CASSNGQGYGSYNEQFF. The CDR3 region has the DNA TGTGCCAGTAGTAACGGACAGGGGTACGGGTCCTACAATGAGCAGTTCTTC. This sequence joins TRBV19 and TRBJ2-1; 9 bases fit TRBD1. The CDR3 sequence is 17 residues long. Germline trimming cut 4 bases from V and 1 base from J; bases unmatched to any gene: 8. Germline V CDR1 and CDR2: LNHDA, SQIVND (reference sequence).

The genes are TRBV3-1 and TRBJ2-3, with D maybe TRBD2 (5 bases). The CDR3 runs to 14 residues. Trimming pared 4 bases from V and 5 bases from J, leaving 13 bases between. The germline V gene encodes CDR1 LGHDT and CDR2 YNNKEL (reference sequence). CDR3 residues: CASSLRTYRDTQYF. The CDR3 DNA reads as TGTGCCAGCAGCCTCAGGACTTACAGAGATACGCAGTATTTT.

The chain couples TRBV9 to TRBJ2-2; 8 bases map to TRBD1. The junction had 7 bases not matched to a gene; V was cut back by 3 bases and J by 3 bases. The CDR3 consists of 16 residues. CDR1 SGDLS and CDR2 YYNGEE come from the germline V gene. DNA for the CDR3: TGTGCCAGCAGCGCCAGGACAGGGCGGGACACCGGGGAGCTGTTTTTT. This translates into CASSARTGRDTGELFF.

This clonotype was found a few times. The V call is TRBV7-9, the J call TRBJ1-1; D might be TRBD1 (5 bases). The CDR3 is made up of 14 amino acids. The germline V gene has CDR1 SEHNR and CDR2 FQNEAQ (reference sequence). The V end lost 5 bases, the J end lost 1 base, and 11 bases lay between the germline ends. The CDR3 sequence is CASSPREWNTEAFF. The CDR3 coding sequence is TGTGCCAGCAGCCCCAGGGAATGGAACACTGAAGCTTTCTTT. The full variable domain, in which reference TRBV7-9 and TRBJ1-1 provide the parts outside the CDR3, is DTGVSQNPRHKITKRGQNVTFRCDPISEHNRLYWYRQTLGQGPEFLTYFQNEAQLEKSRLLSDRFSAERPKGSFSTLEIQRTEQGDSAMYLCASSPREWNTEAFFGQGTRLTVV.

The chain employs TRBV4-3 and TRBJ2-3, with no clear D. Deletions cut 1 base from V and 6 bases from J, with 17 bases between. This CDR3 spans 16 amino acids. Germline V lookup: CDR1 LGHNA, CDR2 YSLEER. CDR3 loop: CASSQGGNGQTDTQYF. The CDR3 DNA reads as TGCGCCAGCAGCCAAGGAGGCAATGGGCAAACCGATACGCAGTATTTT.

This clonotype was counted between two and nine times. V gene TRBV7-2 combines with J gene TRBJ2-7; D is ambiguous. The V gene's germline CDR1 is SGHTA and CDR2 FQGNSA. This CDR3 has 12 residues. The V gene lost 5 bases and the J gene lost 8 bases, with 13 bases spanning the gap. CDR3 protein: CASSPVGLKQYF. The CDR3 DNA reads TGTGCCAGCAGCCCTGTAGGTTTAAAGCAGTACTTC.

The chain is built from TRBV7-2 and TRBJ1-1; TRBD1 is a possible D gene (6 bases). V shed 6 bases and J shed 3 bases, with 14 bases lying between them. From germline, CDR1 is SGHTA and CDR2 FQGNSA. This CDR3 contains 14 residues. The CDR3 DNA is TGTGCCAGCAGGCCGCGCGGGACATACACTGAAGCTTTCTTT. Translation gives CASRPRGTYTEAFF.

This clonotype was seen only a few times. The chain links TRBV6-5 to TRBJ2-5; TRBD1 agrees at 11 bases. V was pared by 6 bases and J by 4 bases, with 7 bases of the junction left unmatched. Germline CDR1 MNHEY, CDR2 SVGAGI. This CDR3 comprises 15 residues. Here the CDR3 reads CASSPGTGGGETQYF. CDR3 in DNA: TGTGCCAGCAGCCCCGGGACAGGGGGGGGAGAGACCCAGTACTTC.

The chain uses TRBV5-4 and TRBJ2-1, with 9 bases identical to TRBD2. V dropped 1 base and J dropped 8; count of bases not matched to a gene: 7. Germline V gene lookup returns CDR1 SGHNT and CDR2 YYREEE (reference sequence). This CDR3 contains 15 residues. The CDR3 spells CASSLRAGGPYEQFF. The DNA of the CDR3 is TGTGCCAGCAGCTTGCGGGCGGGAGGGCCCTATGAGCAGTTCTTC. The full variable domain, completed using reference TRBV5-4 and TRBJ2-1, is ETGVTQSPTHLIKTRGQQVTLRCSSQSGHNTVSWYQQALGQGPQFIFQYYREEENGRGNFPPRFSGLQFPNYSSELNVNALELDDSALYLCASSLRAGGPYEQFFGPGTRLTVL.

CDR3 nucleotide sequence: TGTGCCAGCACCCGGACTAGCGGGAGGACCAATGAGCAGTTCTTC. It translates to CASTRTSGRTNEQFF. The gene calls are TRBV6-6 and TRBJ2-1, with 14 bases aligning to TRBD2. The CDR3 extends over 15 amino acids. V shed 7 bases, J shed 6 bases, and the junction held 5 bases outside the gene matches. Per the germline V gene, CDR1 is MNHNY and CDR2 is SVGAGI (reference sequence).

This clonotype was picked up many times. V and J are TRBV3-1 and TRBJ2-3; the D gene is possibly TRBD1 (5 bases). The germline CDR1 and CDR2 sequences are LGHDT and YNNKEL (reference sequence). The V gene lost 5 bases and the J gene lost 4 bases, with 13 bases spanning the gap. This CDR3 has 14 amino acids. The CDR3 region has the DNA TGTGCCAGCAGCAGATCCCAGGGTGCAGATACGCAGTATTTT. Amino acid sequence: CASSRSQGADTQYF.

V usage is TRBV7-9 and J usage is TRBJ2-1; D is unclear. The ends were cut back, 5 bases at V and 3 bases at J, with 11 bases in the middle. Germline lookup yields CDR1 SEHNR and CDR2 FQNEAQ (reference sequence). This CDR3 has 14 amino acids. CDR3 sequence reads: CASSPRLDYNEQFF. DNA of the CDR3: TGTGCCAGCAGCCCGCGACTGGACTACAATGAGCAGTTCTTC.

The chain joins TRBV11-2 to TRBJ2-1; D gene uncertain. Looked up from germline, CDR1 is SGHAT and CDR2 is FQNNGV. The ends were cut back, 5 bases at V and 10 bases at J, with 15 bases in the middle. The CDR3 is 13 amino acids. In DNA form, the CDR3 reads TGTGCCAGCAGCACACAGACCCAAAAAGAGCAGTTCTTC. Protein: CASSTQTQKEQFF.